Below are 30 T cell receptor beta chains sequenced from a single sample in a study of OX40 agonist ivuxolimab in advanced cancers. Libraries were prepared by immunoSEQ multiplex PCR; TCRdb keeps only in-frame clonotypes and omits some of them. The data contain 53,000 or so clones, about 90% of them singletons. The material was CD4+ or CD8+ T cells sorted from blood, obtained in a trial of the OX40 agonist ivuxolimab. The receptor source for this set is an adult with an advanced solid tumor such as melanoma, head and neck, liver or kidney cancer.

The chain uses TRBV28 and TRBJ1-1, with TRBD1 as a possible D gene (5 bases). V was clipped by 4 bases and J by 9 bases, with 21 bases between them. Germline V gives CDR1 MDHEN, CDR2 SYDVKM. The CDR3 runs 15 residues. CDR3 amino acids: CASSSRGAILLQAFF. The CDR3 nucleotides read TGTGCCAGCAGTTCGAGGGGAGCCATACTATTGCAAGCTTTCTTT.

This chain connects TRBV28 to TRBJ2-7, with no clear D. Per germline, CDR1 MDHEN and CDR2 SYDVKM. This CDR3 has 11 amino acids. V gave up 4 bases and J gave up 5 bases, with 6 bases separating them. CDR3 region: CASSSPHEQYF. Written as DNA, the CDR3 is TGTGCCAGCAGTTCCCCCCACGAGCAGTACTTC.

In this sample, this clone turned up a few times. The chain recombines TRBV14 with TRBJ2-1, with D possibly matching TRBD1 (6 bases). Looked up from germline, CDR1 is SGHDN and CDR2 is FVKESK. With 0 bases removed from V and 6 bases from J, the gap between germline ends came to 6 bases. The CDR3 has 13 amino acids. This CDR3 reads CASSQDRGNEQFF. The CDR3 DNA follows: TGTGCCAGCAGCCAAGACAGGGGCAATGAGCAGTTCTTC. The full variable domain, rest sourced from reference TRBV14 and TRBJ2-1, is EAGVTQFPSHSVIEKGQTVTLRCDPISGHDNLYWYRRVMGKEIKFLLHFVKESKQDESGMPNNRFLAERTGGTYSTLKVQPAELEDSGVYFCASSQDRGNEQFFGPGTRLTVL.

The chain joins TRBV7-9 to TRBJ2-1, with D possibly matching TRBD2 (6 bases). Germline V gene sequence: CDR1 SEHNR, CDR2 FQNEAQ (reference sequence). V shed 2 bases and J shed 7 bases, with 12 bases lying between them. This CDR3 is 14 amino acids long. This CDR3 is CASSLFAGTNEQFF. In DNA form, the CDR3 reads TGTGCCAGCAGCTTATTTGCGGGAACGAATGAGCAGTTCTTC. Filled out from reference TRBV7-9 and TRBJ2-1, the complete variable domain reads DTGVSQNPRHKITKRGQNVTFRCDPISEHNRLYWYRQTLGQGPEFLTYFQNEAQLEKSRLLSDRFSAERPKGSFSTLEIQRTEQGDSAMYLCASSLFAGTNEQFFGPGTRLTVL.

This clone was observed a single time. The chain combines TRBV28 with TRBJ1-1; 11 bases agree with TRBD1. Per germline, CDR1 MDHEN and CDR2 SYDVKM. After removal of 2 bases from V and 4 bases from J, the junction contained 6 bases not matched to a gene. This CDR3 contains 16 residues. CDR3 amino acids: CASSLIGQGAGTEAFF. CDR3 bases: TGTGCCAGCAGTTTAATCGGACAGGGGGCCGGCACTGAAGCTTTCTTT. Drawing the rest from reference TRBV28 and TRBJ1-1, the complete variable domain is DVKVTQSSRYLVKRTGEKVFLECVQDMDHENMFWYRQDPGLGLRLIYFSYDVKMKEKGDIPEGYSVSREKKERFSLILESASTNQTSMYLCASSLIGQGAGTEAFFGQGTRLTVV.

The V call is TRBV4-1, the J call TRBJ2-7, with 9 bases fitting TRBD2. Losses at the gene ends were 2 bases for V and 0 bases for J; bases not matched to a gene: 8. The CDR3 consists of 17 residues. CDR1 MGHRA and CDR2 YSYEKL come from the germline V gene. CDR3 in DNA: TGCGCCAGCAGCCAAACCTATAGCGGGAGCAGCTCCTACGAGCAGTACTTC. It encodes CASSQTYSGSSSYEQYF.

This chain joins TRBV13 and TRBJ1-1; TRBD1 agrees at 9 bases. Per the germline V gene, CDR1 is PRHDT and CDR2 is FYEKMQ (reference sequence). CDR3 length: 14 residues. Trimming cost V 3 bases and J 1 base; bases outside gene matches: 0. CDR3 amino acids: CASSLGQGNTEAFF. The CDR3 coding sequence is TGTGCCAGCAGCTTGGGACAGGGGAACACTGAAGCTTTCTTT.

The chain carries TRBV29-1 and TRBJ1-2; maybe TRBD1 (6 bases). Germline-derived CDR1 and CDR2 are SQVTM and ANQGSEA. V dropped 1 base and J dropped 0 bases, with 12 bases sitting between them. The CDR3 length is 15 residues. The chain's CDR3 is CSVEAGQPANYGYTF. CDR3 DNA: TGCAGCGTTGAAGCCGGACAGCCGGCTAACTATGGCTACACCTTC.

This chain uses TRBV19 with TRBJ1-2; D possibly corresponds to TRBD1 (6 bases). Trimming cost V 4 bases and J 3 bases, with 15 bases left between them. The CDR3 covers 15 residues. Germline assignment: CDR1 LNHDA and CDR2 SQIVND (reference sequence). The DNA for the CDR3 is TGTGCCAGTAGTAACCCCCGGGGGCGAGACTATGGCTACACCTTC. Amino acid sequence: CASSNPRGRDYGYTF.

V gene TRBV18 combines with J gene TRBJ2-7; D perhaps matches TRBD1 (6 bases). Trimming stripped 2 bases from V and 2 bases from J, with 10 bases between. CDR1 and CDR2 from the germline V gene are KGHSH and LQKENI. CDR3 length equals 14 residues. CDR3 protein: CASSPSTGTYEQYF. CDR3 nucleotide sequence: TGTGCCAGCTCACCAAGTACAGGGACCTACGAGCAGTACTTC. Looking up the rest from reference TRBV18 and TRBJ2-7 gives the full variable domain: NAGVMQNPRHLVRRRGQEARLRCSPMKGHSHVYWYRQLPEEGLKFMVYLQKENIIDESGMPKERFSAEFPKEGPSILRIQQVVRGDSAAYFCASSPSTGTYEQYFGPGTRLTVT.

The rearrangement joins TRBV23-1 to TRBJ1-4; maybe TRBD1 (6 bases). TRBV23-1 is an open reading frame whose function is uncertain. The V and J ends lost 8 bases and 2 bases respectively, with 15 bases between them. The CDR3 loop spans 15 amino acids. CDR3 nucleotides: TGCGCCAGCCCAGCGGCGGGGGGCACTAATGAAAAACTGTTTTTT. Amino acid sequence: CASPAAGGTNEKLFF.

The V gene is TRBV7-9, the J gene TRBJ1-4, with a tentative D call TRBD1 (5 bases). The CDR3 is 15 residues long. Germline V gene data show CDR1 as SEHNR and CDR2 as FQNEAQ (reference sequence). The V end was cut by 5 bases, the J end by 0 bases, with 10 bases between. For the CDR3, the DNA is TGTGCCAGCAGCGTTCGGGGGGCAACTAATGAAAAACTGTTTTTT. Protein product: CASSVRGATNEKLFF.

This clone was seen a single time. The chain employs TRBV18 and TRBJ1-5; D might be TRBD1 (5 bases). This CDR3 is 13 amino acids long. The V gene's germline CDR1 is KGHSH and CDR2 LQKENI. Trimming cost V 6 bases and J 5 bases, with 11 bases left between them. The CDR3 region has the DNA TGTGCCAGCTCCCCAGGGTTGGATCAGCCCCAGCATTTT. It codes for CASSPGLDQPQHF.

The rearrangement links TRBV6-6 to TRBJ1-1; D gene uncertain. This CDR3 has 13 amino acids. The V end was cut by 0 bases, the J end by 8 bases, with 10 bases between. The germline V gene encodes CDR1 MNHNY and CDR2 SVGAGI (reference sequence). The CDR3 DNA is TGTGCCAGCAGTTACTCGGCAGCTATAGAAGCTTTCTTT. Translating gives CASSYSAAIEAFF.

In its sample, this clone was seen a few times. The rearrangement joins TRBV19 to TRBJ2-7, with D maybe TRBD2 (6 bases). The CDR3 contains 15 residues. CDR1 is LNHDA, CDR2 SQIVND, per germline (reference sequence). The V end was cut by 4 bases, the J end by 2 bases, with 15 bases between. CDR3 protein: CASSKGGGSPYEQYF. The CDR3 nucleotides read TGTGCCAGTAGTAAGGGCGGAGGGTCTCCCTACGAGCAGTACTTC.

The rearrangement joins TRBV7-9 to TRBJ1-5, with D uncertain. The CDR3 totals 16 residues. CDR1 and CDR2 from the germline V gene are SEHNR and FQNEAQ (reference sequence). V was pared by 0 bases and J by 1 base, with 10 bases between. CDR3 coding DNA: TGTGCCAGCAGCTTAGCGAGGGCTGGGAGCAATCAGCCCCAGCATTTT. Residues: CASSLARAGSNQPQHF.

The chain recombines TRBV7-3 with TRBJ2-7; D remains unclear. V lost 2 bases, J lost 6 bases, and 5 bases lay in between. Looked up from germline, CDR1 is SGHTA and CDR2 is FQGTGA. The CDR3 runs 11 residues. The CDR3 coding sequence is TGTGCCAGCAGCTTAGTGGGCGAGCAGTACTTC. Translation gives CASSLVGEQYF.

V usage is TRBV28 and J usage is TRBJ2-1, with 8 positions matching TRBD2. CDR3 length equals 13 residues. Per germline, CDR1 MDHEN and CDR2 SYDVKM. V shed 7 bases, J shed 10 bases, and the junction held 9 bases outside the gene matches. The CDR3 here is CASTGRGSREQFF. The CDR3 DNA reads as TGTGCCAGCACCGGGAGGGGGTCCAGGGAGCAGTTCTTC.

The genes are TRBV7-6 and TRBJ2-1; the D gene is possibly TRBD1 (6 bases). Germline CDR1 is SGHVS and CDR2 is FNYEAQ. The CDR3 is 17 residues long. Trimming stripped 2 bases from V and 7 bases from J, with 21 bases between. For the CDR3, the DNA is TGTGCCAGCAGCTTACTCTTCGAGACAGGCCTGGGGAATGAGCAGTTCTTC. It yields the protein CASSLLFETGLGNEQFF.

This CDR3 is CASSERRTYNEQFF. CDR3 coding DNA: TGTGCCAGCAGTGAAAGGAGGACCTACAATGAGCAGTTCTTC. The J gene is TRBJ2-1, the V gene TRBV6-1, with a tentative D call TRBD2 (5 bases). The CDR3 has 14 amino acids. CDR1 and CDR2 (germline): MNHNS, SASEGT. V lost 2 bases, J lost 2 bases, and 7 bases lay in between.

This sequence joins TRBV11-2 and TRBJ2-1; 9 bases are shared with TRBD2. CDR1 SGHAT and CDR2 FQNNGV come from the germline V gene. The trim removed 1 base at V and 2 bases at J, leaving 0 bases unmatched. The CDR3 length is 15 residues. The CDR3 nucleotides read TGTGCCAGCAGCTTAGCTAGCGGGGCCTACAATGAGCAGTTCTTC. Protein product: CASSLASGAYNEQFF.

This clone was found once. This CDR3 reads CASLKGGANYGYTF. As DNA, the CDR3 is TGTGCCAGCCTCAAGGGGGGAGCTAACTATGGCTACACCTTC. This chain links TRBV28 with TRBJ1-2, with D maybe TRBD1 (6 bases). V gave up 8 bases and J gave up 0 bases, with 13 bases separating them. In germline, CDR1 is MDHEN, CDR2 SYDVKM. The CDR3 has 14 amino acids.

The V call is TRBV18, the J call TRBJ2-4, with D perhaps TRBD1 (5 bases). The V gene lost 3 bases and the J gene lost 3 bases, with 9 bases spanning the gap. The V gene's germline CDR1 is KGHSH and CDR2 LQKENI. CDR3 length: 14 residues. As DNA, the CDR3 is TGTGCCAGCTCACCGACAGCCAACAAAAACATTCAGTACTTC. This codes for CASSPTANKNIQYF. The entire variable domain, with the rest obtained from reference TRBV18 and TRBJ2-4, is as follows: NAGVMQNPRHLVRRRGQEARLRCSPMKGHSHVYWYRQLPEEGLKFMVYLQKENIIDESGMPKERFSAEFPKEGPSILRIQQVVRGDSAAYFCASSPTANKNIQYFGAGTRLSVL.

V usage is TRBV6-1 and J usage is TRBJ1-1, with D possibly being TRBD1 (6 bases). This CDR3 is built from 14 residues. Germline V lookup: CDR1 MNHNS, CDR2 SASEGT. Trimming stripped 6 bases from V and 6 bases from J, with 17 bases between. CDR3 region: CASRSRGRDAEAFF. The CDR3 DNA sequence: TGTGCCAGCAGATCCAGGGGACGAGACGCTGAAGCTTTCTTT.

The rearrangement uses TRBV11-2 and TRBJ1-1; D is uncertain. Germline V lookup: CDR1 SGHAT, CDR2 FQNNGV. There are 14 residues in the CDR3. Trimming stripped 5 bases from V and 4 bases from J, with 14 bases between. The CDR3 region has the DNA TGTGCCAGCAGCCGGTCGCCGGGCGGCACTGAAGCTTTCTTT. Translation: CASSRSPGGTEAFF.

The gene calls are TRBV14 and TRBJ2-1; D may be TRBD1 (6 bases). V dropped 4 bases and J dropped 3 bases, with 13 bases sitting between them. Per the germline V gene, CDR1 is SGHDN and CDR2 is FVKESK. The CDR3 is 15 amino acids. CDR3 DNA: TGTGCCAGCAGCCCTCAGGGGAGACGCTACAATGAGCAGTTCTTC. Amino acids: CASSPQGRRYNEQFF.

This clone was observed a few times. J is TRBJ2-5 and V is TRBV19, with TRBD1 matching 7 bases. CDR1 and CDR2 from the germline V gene are LNHDA and SQIVND (reference sequence). V dropped 2 bases and J dropped 4; count of bases not matched to a gene: 7. This CDR3 has 15 amino acids. CDR3 region: CASSITETGSETQYF. The CDR3 nucleotides read TGTGCCAGTAGTATAACTGAGACAGGGTCAGAGACCCAGTACTTC.

V and J are TRBV6-1 and TRBJ2-5, with TRBD2 matching over 13 bases. TRBJ2-7 matches the DNA end more closely, so the J call is doubtful. The CDR3 loop spans 15 amino acids. Per germline, CDR1 MNHNS and CDR2 SASEGT. The CDR3 DNA follows: TGTGCCAGGGAAATACTAGCGGGAGGGGCCTACGAGCAGTACTTC. It is translated as CAREILAGGAYEQYF.

The table lists this clone with a few counts. V usage is TRBV5-4 and J usage is TRBJ2-7, with 9 bases matching TRBD2. The CDR3 covers 15 residues. CDR1 and CDR2 (germline): SGHNT, YYREEE (reference sequence). With V trimmed by 1 base and J by 7 bases, 9 bases remained unmatched. In DNA form, the CDR3 reads TGTGCCAGCAGCTTGATACTAGCGGGCGCCTCGGAGCAGTACTTC. This translates into CASSLILAGASEQYF.

The chain links TRBV4-1 to TRBJ1-2; D ambiguous. Trimming took off 3 bases at V and 0 bases at J, with 14 bases between the two ends. The CDR3 runs to 16 residues. Per germline, CDR1 MGHRA and CDR2 YSYEKL. This chain's CDR3 is CASSQKLDGSNYGYTF. CDR3 bases: TGCGCCAGCAGCCAGAAACTGGACGGTTCTAACTATGGCTACACCTTC.